These 29 T cell receptor beta chains share one sample of origin, sequenced in a study of T-cell reconstitution after alpha-beta-depleted transplantation in children (dated by TCRdb to the mid-2010s). To prepare the library, PCR was applied. Sequencing relied on an Illumina HiSeq 2500. TCR libraries were prepared with molecular barcoding, using unique molecular identifiers to normalize TCRbeta repertoire quantification. TCRdb reanalyzed the raw reads on its own, using fastp at Q25 for trimming and MiXCR for clone calling, and kept in-frame beta chains. Records with the same CDR3 protein are collapsed into one entry carrying the most frequent genes and DNA. For this sample there are hundreds of thousands of distinct CDR3 sequences; around 8% appear just once. The ten largest clones represent approximately 6% of the sample. In the paper's terms, the treatment or condition label means: allogeneic hematopoietic cell transplantation with graft depleted of TCRalphabeta T cells and CD19 B cells.

The specimen was PBMCs, mostly from graft donor cells, collected 180 days after TCRalphabeta/CD19-depleted stem cell transplant. All receptors derive from a male patient between 10 and 17 years old who had a stem cell transplant for acute lymphoblastic leukemia, so the T cells may come from the graft donor.

The chain links TRBV9 to TRBJ2-6; TRBD1 matches at 10 bases. With V trimmed by 3 bases and J by 0 bases, 6 bases remained unmatched. Germline V gives CDR1 SGDLS, CDR2 YYNGEE. CDR3 length: 18 residues. The CDR3 sequence is CASSEEDRGVSGANVLTF. The CDR3 DNA reads TGTGCCAGCAGCGAGGAGGACAGGGGGGTCTCTGGGGCCAACGTCCTGACTTTC.

The chain couples TRBV7-9 to TRBJ2-5; D perhaps matches TRBD1 (6 bases). Trimming stripped 5 bases from V and 1 base from J, with 17 bases between. The germline V gene has CDR1 SEHNR and CDR2 FQNEAQ (reference sequence). The CDR3 spans 16 residues. This chain's CDR3 is CASSPPGTTIQETQYF. For the CDR3, the DNA is TGTGCCAGCAGCCCGCCCGGGACAACTATCCAAGAGACCCAGTACTTC.

This clonotype was seen many times. The V and J genes are TRBV4-3 and TRBJ2-2; 12 bases fit TRBD2. The CDR3 spans 16 residues. Germline V gives CDR1 LGHNA, CDR2 YSLEER. V gave up 1 base and J gave up 3 bases; unmatched junction bases: 0. The CDR3 DNA reads TGCGCCAGCAGCCAAGGACTAGCGGGGGACACCGGGGAGCTGTTTTTT. This sequence encodes CASSQGLAGDTGELFF.

This clonotype has at least ten counts. This chain links TRBV5-1 with TRBJ1-3, with 9 bases fitting TRBD1. This CDR3 region has 17 residues. In germline, CDR1 is SGHRS, CDR2 YFSETQ. After removal of 2 bases from V and 0 bases from J, the junction contained 6 bases not matched to a gene. Here the CDR3 reads CASSFTTGGSSGNTIYF. CDR3 bases: TGCGCCAGCAGCTTTACGACAGGGGGGAGCTCTGGAAACACCATATATTTT.

This clonotype has ten or more counts. The gene calls are TRBV19 and TRBJ1-6, with D maybe TRBD1 (6 bases). CDR1 is LNHDA, CDR2 SQIVND, per germline (reference sequence). Trimming left V 11 bases short and J 8 bases short, with 16 bases between. The CDR3 runs 13 residues. CDR3 region: CAVYRVGYSPLHF. As DNA, the CDR3 is TGTGCCGTTTACAGGGTGGGATATTCACCCCTCCACTTT.

This clonotype was recorded at least ten times. V and J are TRBV7-2 and TRBJ2-5, with TRBD1 identical over 9 bases. The germline V gene encodes CDR1 SGHTA and CDR2 FQGNSA. V lost 2 bases to trimming and J lost 3 bases; unmatched junction nucleotides: 7. The CDR3 totals 16 residues. The CDR3 loop is CASSLSRGQGKETQYF. The DNA of the CDR3 is TGTGCCAGCAGCTTATCAAGGGGACAGGGAAAAGAGACCCAGTACTTC. Complete variable domain (other parts from reference TRBV7-2 and TRBJ2-5): GAGVSQSPSNKVTEKGKDVELRCDPISGHTALYWYRQSLGQGLEFLIYFQGNSAPDKSGLPSDRFSAERTGGSVSTLTIQRTQQEDSAVYLCASSLSRGQGKETQYFGPGTRLLVL.

This clonotype has only a few counts. This sequence joins TRBV29-1 and TRBJ2-3, with 15 positions matching TRBD2. This CDR3 is 20 amino acids long. The J segment lost 4 bases and the V segment lost 4 bases, leaving 18 bases of the junction unmatched. Germline CDR1 is SQVTM and CDR2 is ANQGSEA. CDR3 in amino acids: CSVGGGGPGLAGGWADTQYF. The CDR3 DNA follows: TGCAGCGTTGGCGGTGGTGGGCCGGGACTAGCGGGAGGATGGGCAGATACGCAGTATTTT.

This clonotype was counted many times. The V and J genes are TRBV12-3 or TRBV12-4 and TRBJ2-1, with D perhaps matching TRBD2 (7 bases). The CDR3 spans 16 residues. The ends were cut back, 3 bases at V and 3 bases at J, with 15 bases in the middle. This CDR3 reads CASSLRRGPFYNEQFF. DNA of the CDR3: TGTGCCAGCAGTTTGAGGCGGGGGCCCTTCTACAATGAGCAGTTCTTC.

This clonotype was counted many times. The chain combines TRBV4-1 with TRBJ2-1, with a weak D call TRBD2 (6 bases). Germline CDR1 MGHRA, CDR2 YSYEKL. The CDR3 extends over 13 amino acids. Trimming stripped 3 bases from V and 7 bases from J, with 10 bases between. CDR3 amino acids: CASSHKGLNEQFF. The CDR3 DNA is TGCGCCAGCAGCCATAAGGGACTTAATGAGCAGTTCTTC.

Ten or more counts support this clonotype. The J gene is TRBJ1-2, the V gene TRBV9; the match to TRBD1 covers 7 bases. The J segment lost 0 bases and the V segment lost 5 bases, leaving 13 bases of the junction unmatched. The CDR3 contains 17 residues. Germline-derived CDR1 and CDR2 are SGDLS and YYNGEE. The CDR3 region is CASSHETGQATNYGYTF. The CDR3 DNA reads TGTGCCAGCAGTCATGAAACCGGACAGGCCACTAACTATGGCTACACCTTC. Complete variable domain (other parts from reference TRBV9 and TRBJ1-2): DSGVTQTPKHLITATGQRVTLRCSPRSGDLSVYWYQQSLDQGLQFLIQYYNGEERAKGNILERFSAQQFPDLHSELNLSSLELGDSALYFCASSHETGQATNYGYTFGSGTRLTVV.

This clonotype has a count of ten or more. Possible read error: a much larger clone is one base away. This chain joins TRBV12-3 or TRBV12-4 and TRBJ1-1; D is perhaps TRBD1 (6 bases). The CDR3 loop spans 12 amino acids. Trimming removed 5 bases from V and 9 bases from J, with 13 bases in between. As DNA, the CDR3 is TGTGCCAGCAGTCCCCAGGGGACTAAAGCTTTCTTT. Its translation: CASSPQGTKAFF.

Points on this clonotype: A clone one base away is much larger, so this may be a read error. The rearrangement links TRBV7-9 to TRBJ2-7; D gene uncertain. The CDR3 is 13 residues long. CDR1 is SEHNR, CDR2 FQNEAQ, per germline (reference sequence). V shed 4 bases and J shed 8 bases, with 15 bases lying between them. CDR3 sequence (DNA): TGTGCCAGCAGCTCAAAAGCCGTAAGCAAGCAGTACTTC. This gives the protein CASSSKAVSKQYF.

This clonotype was seen many times. V gene TRBV10-3 combines with J gene TRBJ2-7; D is unresolved. V dropped 7 bases and J dropped 1 base, with 14 bases sitting between them. Germline CDR1 is ENHRY and CDR2 is SYGVKD. The CDR3 is made up of 14 amino acids. The CDR3 reads CAINPGSISYEQYF. The CDR3 DNA is TGTGCCATCAACCCCGGGTCGATATCCTACGAGCAGTACTTC.

This clonotype was seen many times. The genes are TRBV7-6 and TRBJ2-1; D not certain. This CDR3 spans 13 amino acids. The germline V gene encodes CDR1 SGHVS and CDR2 FNYEAQ. V was shortened by 6 bases and J by 8 bases, with 14 bases between the two germline ends. CDR3 bases: TGTGCCAGCAGTCGAACCTTAATCGATGAGCAGTTCTTC. Its translation is CASSRTLIDEQFF.

This clonotype showed up many times. The CDR3 here is CATSDRTGTKDTQYF. The CDR3, as DNA: TGTGCCACCAGTGATCGGACAGGGACTAAAGATACGCAGTATTTT. This chain uses TRBV24-1 with TRBJ2-3, with D perhaps matching TRBD1 (8 bases). Germline V gene data show CDR1 as KGHDR and CDR2 as SFDVKD. This CDR3 is 15 amino acids long. Trimming removed 3 bases from V and 5 bases from J, with 14 bases in between.

This clonotype was seen repeatedly, ten times or more. The V and J genes are TRBV5-1 and TRBJ2-3; D perhaps matches TRBD2 (6 bases). The germline V and J ends were trimmed by 2 bases and 2 bases, with 15 bases remaining between them. This CDR3 comprises 16 residues. Germline lookup yields CDR1 SGHRS and CDR2 YFSETQ. Here the CDR3 DNA reads TGCGCCAGCAGCTTAGGCTCTAGCGCAGCCACAGATACGCAGTATTTT. Translating gives CASSLGSSAATDTQYF.

At least ten counts were recorded for this clonotype. The chain combines TRBV10-1 with TRBJ2-3; TRBD2 matches 10 bases. This CDR3 has 15 amino acids. V was clipped by 7 bases and J by 5 bases; unmatched bases: 9. CDR1 and CDR2 (germline): WNHNN, SYGVQD (reference sequence). The CDR3 DNA reads TGCGCCAGCAAAGCGGGACTAGCGTTCGGAGATACGCAGTATTTT. The encoded protein is CASKAGLAFGDTQYF.

With respect to this clonotype: A much larger clone lies one base from this, so it may be a read error. The conserved phenylalanine or tryptophan is not found at the CDR3 terminus, so this likely reflects a read error. The chain links TRBV14 to TRBJ1-1; TRBD1 is a possible D gene (6 bases). The CDR3 spans 15 residues. Deletions cut 4 bases from V and 6 bases from J, with 18 bases between. From germline, CDR1 is SGHDN and CDR2 FVKESK. The CDR3 spells CASSLLTRGLAEAFC. CDR3 in DNA: TGTGCCAGCAGCCTACTCACGAGGGGGTTGGCTGAAGCTTTCTGT.

This clonotype occurred many times. This chain uses TRBV28 with TRBJ2-7; 14 bases line up with TRBD2. Germline CDR1 MDHEN, CDR2 SYDVKM. This CDR3 spans 20 amino acids. The J segment lost 1 base and the V segment lost 2 bases, leaving 13 bases of the junction unmatched. The CDR3 DNA sequence: TGTGCCAGCAGTTTACCCGCGACTAGCGGGAGGGCCCTCAGGTCCTACGAGCAGTACTTC. Translating it yields CASSLPATSGRALRSYEQYF. Using reference TRBV28 and TRBJ2-7 for the parts outside the CDR3, the full variable domain is DVKVTQSSRYLVKRTGEKVFLECVQDMDHENMFWYRQDPGLGLRLIYFSYDVKMKEKGDIPEGYSVSREKKERFSLILESASTNQTSMYLCASSLPATSGRALRSYEQYFGPGTRLTVT.

This clonotype was seen ten or more times. The chain links TRBV29-1 to TRBJ1-2; TRBD1 might be the D (6 bases). CDR3 length equals 15 residues. The V gene's germline CDR1 is SQVTM and CDR2 ANQGSEA. With 6 bases removed from V and 4 bases from J, the gap between germline ends came to 21 bases. Here the CDR3 reads CSVPLAGDPIYGYTF. DNA of the CDR3: TGCAGCGTGCCTCTCGCAGGGGACCCGATCTATGGCTACACCTTC.

This clonotype was picked up many times. The chain employs TRBV12-3 or TRBV12-4 and TRBJ1-1; no reliable D call. The CDR3 has 11 amino acids. V was trimmed by 3 bases and J by 5 bases, leaving 4 bases between them. This CDR3 reads CASSFATEAFF. The CDR3 DNA is TGTGCCAGCAGTTTTGCAACTGAAGCTTTCTTT.

This clonotype was seen repeatedly, ten times or more. The chain uses TRBV18 and TRBJ1-1; D is unclear. Germline V CDR1 and CDR2: KGHSH, LQKENI. The CDR3 runs to 13 residues. V shed 2 bases and J shed 1 base, with 5 bases lying between them. CDR3 DNA: TGTGCCAGCTCACCAAGACCGAACACTGAAGCTTTCTTT. It codes for CASSPRPNTEAFF.

This clonotype was recorded at least ten times. The chain uses TRBV28 and TRBJ2-3; weak D call: TRBD2 (6 bases). V lost 6 bases and J 8 bases, leaving 15 bases between the germline ends. The CDR3 is 13 amino acids. Looked up from germline, CDR1 is MDHEN and CDR2 is SYDVKM. CDR3 residues: CASSSLGRGTQYF. CDR3 in DNA: TGTGCCAGCAGCTCCTTAGGGCGGGGTACGCAGTATTTT.

This clonotype has ten or more counts. The chain is built from TRBV10-3 and TRBJ2-2, with a weak D call TRBD2 (6 bases). This CDR3 is 14 amino acids long. Germline V CDR1 and CDR2: ENHRY, SYGVKD. With 9 bases removed from V and 1 base from J, the gap between germline ends came to 12 bases. Here the CDR3 DNA reads TGTGCCATAGGGACTCTGGGGAACACCGGGGAGCTGTTTTTT. Amino acids: CAIGTLGNTGELFF.

This clonotype showed up many times. This chain uses TRBV29-1 with TRBJ2-2; D gene uncertain. With 3 bases removed from V and 4 bases from J, the gap between germline ends came to 9 bases. Germline lookup yields CDR1 SQVTM and CDR2 ANQGSEA. The CDR3 contains 13 residues. As DNA, the CDR3 is TGCAGCGTTGATGGGCAGCTCACCGGGGAGCTGTTTTTT. Protein product: CSVDGQLTGELFF.

This clonotype was recorded many times. This rearrangement joins TRBV28 to TRBJ2-1; D call uncertain. The CDR3 contains 11 residues. Germline V CDR1 and CDR2: MDHEN, SYDVKM. V was clipped by 4 bases and J by 11 bases, with 9 bases between them. DNA for the CDR3: TGTGCCAGCAGTTACATGGTCCAGCAGTTCTTC. Protein: CASSYMVQQFF. Drawing the rest from reference TRBV28 and TRBJ2-1, the complete variable domain is DVKVTQSSRYLVKRTGEKVFLECVQDMDHENMFWYRQDPGLGLRLIYFSYDVKMKEKGDIPEGYSVSREKKERFSLILESASTNQTSMYLCASSYMVQQFFGPGTRLTVL.

This clonotype showed up many times. The chain is built from TRBV5-1 and TRBJ1-4; D possibly corresponds to TRBD1 (5 bases). Trimming cost V 1 base and J 1 base, with 5 bases left between them. CDR3 length: 14 amino acids. The germline gives CDR1 SGHRS, CDR2 YFSETQ. The CDR3 coding sequence is TGCGCCAGCAGCTTGAGGGGAACTAATGAAAAACTGTTTTTT. Translation gives CASSLRGTNEKLFF.

In its sample, this clonotype was seen many times. The chain has TRBV5-6 and TRBJ1-2; weak D call: TRBD1 (6 bases). The CDR3 covers 13 residues. V lost 1 base and J lost 8, with 12 bases in between. Germline V lookup: CDR1 SGHDT, CDR2 YYEEEE. CDR3 sequence (DNA): TGTGCCAGCAGCTTGACAGGGAATATCGGCTACACCTTC. Its translation is CASSLTGNIGYTF.

This clonotype was counted many times. The chain recombines TRBV9 with TRBJ2-3, with D uncertain. The V gene lost 2 bases and the J gene lost 4 bases, with 8 bases spanning the gap. CDR3 length equals 13 residues. Germline assignment: CDR1 SGDLS and CDR2 YYNGEE. CDR3 coding DNA: TGTGCCAGCAGCGTTGCTAATGCAGATACGCAGTATTTT. Translated, it gives CASSVANADTQYF.